This TCR beta chain was captured by sequencing in a study of regulatory T cells in long-lasting Graves disease (dated by TCRdb to the early 2020s). Context from the whole study: Persistent Graves' disease was defined as antithyroid drug treatment for over 5 years with persistently positive TSH receptor autoantibodies. Patients with persistent Graves' disease were compared with patients with newly diagnosed Graves' disease using TCR sequencing and RNA sequencing of peripheral blood. The study was registered as a clinical trial and conducted in China. A total of around 35 samples were covered by TCR sequencing, comprising around 13 persistent and around 20 newly diagnosed Graves' disease patients. Antithyroid drugs had been taken for 8.5 to 13 years on average by persistent Graves' disease patients in the clinical cohort.

Via the germline V gene, CDR1 is SNHLY and CDR2 FYNNEI. From its cysteine to its phenylalanine, the CDR3 spans 13 amino acids. The only DNA kept is the CDR3, 39 bases in frame from the first base. From V the trimming removes 6 bases and from J it removes 2 bases, while the gene matches leave 3 bases of the junction unaccounted for. Libraries came from multiplex PCR. Sequencing was carried out with an Illumina HiSeq 4000. To build TCR beta libraries, CDR3 regions were amplified by Arm-PCR using iRepertoire HTBI primers. Before sequencing, the PCR products underwent gel purification. Per the authors' processing: Across samples, around 62 TRBV and 13 to 15 TRBJ segments were identified and used for gene usage analysis of CDR3 amino acid clonotypes. Filtered high-quality paired reads were merged into contigs using COPE and FqMerger. Contigs were aligned with BLAST to IMGT TRBV, TRBD and TRBJ reference genes, and CDR3 was defined per IMGT. Any clonotype with a frequency above 0.1% was classified as a highly expanded clone. Shannon entropy was used to measure repertoire diversity, and the Gini coefficient was used to measure V-J evenness. A clonotype found in more than one individual was treated as public. TCRdb itself trimmed the public reads at Q25 with fastp, ran MiXCR and retained productive beta chains. CDR3 protein duplicates are merged, each entry listing the most common genes and DNA. These V and J calls are TCRdb output, not the study's own analysis. For this sample there are 300,000 to 500,000 distinct CDR3 sequences; about a fifth appear just once. The top ten constitute 20% to 25% of the sample.

The sample's time point label is to be understood as: persistent/refractory GD, antithyroid drugs over 5 years with positive TRAb. For both TCR sequencing and RNA sequencing, RNA was extracted from PBMCs in TRIzol. Graves' disease was diagnosed according to American Thyroid Association guidelines. Patients for the study were recruited at an endocrinology department in Xi'an, China. From each patient, around 9 milliliters of peripheral blood was collected into an EDTA anticoagulant tube. Ficoll Paque Plus density gradient separation was used to isolate PBMCs, and no further T cell sorting was performed. An Agilent 2100 Bioanalyzer and agarose gel were used to assess RNA quality, and a NanoDrop 2000 was used to measure RNA concentration. Points on this clonotype: What this receptor recognizes is not known. No base-level quality is on record; no much larger clone is a single base apart.

On the study overall, not on this receptor specifically: Persistent Graves' disease patients showed lower TCR Shannon entropy and fewer highly expanded clones than newly diagnosed patients, suggesting clonal expansion. TRBV28, TRBJ1-2 and TRBJ2-5 were preferentially used in persistent disease, while TRBV20-1 and TRBJ2-1 were favored in newly diagnosed disease. Because the primary lesion, thyroid tissue, could not be accessed, the study looked at peripheral blood alone. More public clonotypes were shared among persistent patients (fewer than 3,000) than among newly diagnosed patients (more than 950). Sequencing and analysis were restricted to the TCR beta chain. As a limitation, the authors acknowledged that the small sample size may reduce accuracy.

This sample comprised peripheral blood mononuclear cells (PBMCs), obtained when the disease was refractory, from a patient treated with antithyroid drugs. This clonotype was sampled from a female donor with Graves disease. The receptor chain draws on TRBV2 and TRBJ1-1; 7 nucleotides in the junction match TRBD1. At the DNA level, the sequence is TGTGCCAGCAGGGGACAGTTCAACACTGAAGCTTTCTTT. It specifies CASRGQFNTEAFF.